The text below deals with one T cell receptor (beta chain). Antigen specificity is unknown. Both 60 Vbeta primers and 13 Jbeta primers went into the PCR. Data came from immunoSEQ multiplex PCR; TCRdb stores just in-frame clones and leaves some out. The sample consists of about 160,000 clones, roughly 80% of them appearing once. The sample belongs to a study of cytomegalovirus exposure and HLA in healthy donors. About the study: There were 117 million unique TCR beta sequences, drawn from approximately 180 million T cells, in an earlier analysis.

Findings and caveats of the study: For most TCR beta V segments, an earlier analysis put the productive rate at about 87% or about 30% of the time.

Trimming removed 2 bases from V and 5 bases from J, with 8 bases in between. CDR1 SGHRS and CDR2 YFSETQ come from the germline V gene. The CDR3 sequence is 13 residues long. This chain joins TRBV5-1 and TRBJ1-5, with a weak D call TRBD1 (6 bases). This TCR came from a man in his forties or fifties in good health and CMV-seropositive. The sequenced material came from PBMCs. CDR3 amino acids: CASSLRTDQPQHF. CDR3 sequence (DNA): TGCGCCAGCAGCTTACGGACAGATCAGCCCCAGCATTTT.